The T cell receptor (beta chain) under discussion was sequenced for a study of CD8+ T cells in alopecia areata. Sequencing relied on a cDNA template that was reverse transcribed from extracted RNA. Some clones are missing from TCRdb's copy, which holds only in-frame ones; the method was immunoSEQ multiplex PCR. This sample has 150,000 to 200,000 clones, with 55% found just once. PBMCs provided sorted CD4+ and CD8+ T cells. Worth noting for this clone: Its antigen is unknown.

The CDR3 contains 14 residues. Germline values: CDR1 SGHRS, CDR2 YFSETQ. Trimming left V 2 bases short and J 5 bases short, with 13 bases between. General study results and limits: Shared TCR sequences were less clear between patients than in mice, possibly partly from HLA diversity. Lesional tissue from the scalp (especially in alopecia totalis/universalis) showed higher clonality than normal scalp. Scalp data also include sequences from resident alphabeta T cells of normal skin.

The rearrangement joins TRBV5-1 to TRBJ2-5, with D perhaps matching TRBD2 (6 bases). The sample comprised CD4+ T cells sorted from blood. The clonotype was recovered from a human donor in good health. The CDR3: CASSFSFGSETQYF. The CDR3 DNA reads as TGCGCCAGCAGCTTTTCCTTCGGGAGTGAGACCCAGTACTTC.